The text below deals with one TCR beta chain. The sample comes from a study of blood T cell repertoires in COVID-19. Turning to the study itself: Nucleic acid was either cDNA or gDNA, and it came from T cells, B-cell-depleted T cells, or PBMCs.

V dropped 6 bases and J dropped 2 bases, with 16 bases sitting between them. The germline V gene encodes CDR1 LNHDA and CDR2 SQIVND (reference sequence). CDR3 length: 15 amino acids. As originally analysed: Using reference gene primer amplification, nucleated cell counts were estimated. Sequencing was performed with immunoSEQ multiplex PCR; in TCRdb, only in-frame clones are kept and a portion is missing. The DNA was the basis for D and trimming; V, J and clone size are from that table. The table lists over 250,000 clones, under 90% of them singletons. The sample was peripheral blood. The chain joins TRBV19 to TRBJ1-2; D is perhaps TRBD1 (6 bases). This sequence originates from a woman between 45 and 60 years old who had recovered from COVID-19. The CDR3 spells CASSPGTTSNYGYTF. The DNA of the CDR3 is TGTGCCAGTAGCCCTGGGACAACCTCGAACTATGGCTACACCTTC.